This T cell receptor beta chain stems from a study of blood T cell repertoires in COVID-19. Overall study context: Material from acute and convalescent COVID-19 was sourced from the United States, Italy and Spain. PBMCs, B-cell-depleted T cells, or T cells provided the cDNA or gDNA that made up the material.

Germline values: CDR1 MNHEY, CDR2 SVGEGT. The length of the CDR3 is 13 residues. Trimming removed 4 bases at V and 1 base at J, with 7 bases between. Per the original methods: By means of reference gene primer amplification, nucleated cell counts were estimated. Here immunoSEQ multiplex PCR was the method, and the copy in TCRdb shows in-frame clones only, minus some. The V and J calls and the clone size are those of that table, but D and trimming were determined from the DNA. There are over 150,000 clones in the sample; about 85% occur only once, and 0.8% to 1.2% lies in the top ten. Sequencing input: peripheral blood. This receptor was obtained from a man aged 40-49 years with acute or convalescent COVID-19. The chain joins TRBV6-2 or TRBV6-3 to TRBJ1-2; D is uncertain. The CDR3 here is CASSWQNNYGYTF. As DNA, the CDR3 is TGTGCCAGCAGTTGGCAGAATAACTATGGCTACACCTTC.